This T cell receptor (beta chain) was sequenced during a study of CD8+ T cells in alopecia areata. RNA extraction and reverse transcription yielded cDNA as sequencing template. Some clones are missing from TCRdb's copy, which holds only in-frame ones; the method was immunoSEQ multiplex PCR. The sample holds over 150,000 clones; more than 45% are singletons and the top ten take 5.5% to 6%. Germline V gene lookup returns CDR1 SEHNR and CDR2 FQNEAQ (reference sequence). V was shortened by 4 bases and J by 6 bases, with 13 bases between the two germline ends. This CDR3 has 13 residues. Treatment given: oral pan-JAK inhibitor, 5-10 mg twice daily.

The genes are TRBV7-9 and TRBJ2-7; D perhaps matches TRBD1 (5 bases). The source of this sequence is a human donor with alopecia areata. Sequencing was performed on CD4+ T cells sorted from blood, taken at week 24, from a patient treated with tofacitinib. The CDR3 nucleotides read TGTGCCAGCAGCTACCCTTCAGGGTTCGAGCAGTACTTC. It encodes CASSYPSGFEQYF. Full variable domain (outside the CDR3, taken from reference TRBV7-9 and TRBJ2-7): DTGVSQNPRHKITKRGQNVTFRCDPISEHNRLYWYRQTLGQGPEFLTYFQNEAQLEKSRLLSDRFSAERPKGSFSTLEIQRTEQGDSAMYLCASSYPSGFEQYFGPGTRLTVT.